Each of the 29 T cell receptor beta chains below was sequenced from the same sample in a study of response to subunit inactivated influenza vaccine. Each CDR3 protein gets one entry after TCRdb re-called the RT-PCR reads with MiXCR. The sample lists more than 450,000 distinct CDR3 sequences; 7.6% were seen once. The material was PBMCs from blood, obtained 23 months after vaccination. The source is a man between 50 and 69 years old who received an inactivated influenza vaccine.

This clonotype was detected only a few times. Here the CDR3 reads CATSVGLETQYF. The CDR3 nucleotides read TGTGCCACCAGTGTGGGCCTAGAGACCCAGTACTTC. V is TRBV15 and J is TRBJ2-5; no reliable D call. The CDR3 is made up of 12 amino acids. The V gene's germline CDR1 is LNHNV and CDR2 YYDKDF (reference sequence). Trimming removed 6 bases at V and 4 bases at J, with 9 bases between.

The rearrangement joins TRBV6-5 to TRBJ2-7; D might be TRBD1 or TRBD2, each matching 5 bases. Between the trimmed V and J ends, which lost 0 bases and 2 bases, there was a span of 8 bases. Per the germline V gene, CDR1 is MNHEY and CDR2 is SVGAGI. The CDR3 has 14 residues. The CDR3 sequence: CASSYSQGAYEQYF. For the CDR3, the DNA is TGTGCCAGCAGTTACTCTCAGGGAGCCTACGAGCAGTACTTC.

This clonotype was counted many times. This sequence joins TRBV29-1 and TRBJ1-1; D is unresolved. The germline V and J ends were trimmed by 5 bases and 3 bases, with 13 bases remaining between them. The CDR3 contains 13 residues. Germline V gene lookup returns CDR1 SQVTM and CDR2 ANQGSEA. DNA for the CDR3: TGCAGCGTTTCGGCCCTAGGAGACACTGAAGCTTTCTTT. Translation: CSVSALGDTEAFF.

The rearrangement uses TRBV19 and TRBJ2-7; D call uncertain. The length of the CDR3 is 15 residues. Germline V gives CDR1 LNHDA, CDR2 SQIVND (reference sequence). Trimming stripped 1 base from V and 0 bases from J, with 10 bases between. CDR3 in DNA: TGTGCCAGTAGTATAGGCAGACCGAGCTCCTACGAGCAGTACTTC. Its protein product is CASSIGRPSSYEQYF.

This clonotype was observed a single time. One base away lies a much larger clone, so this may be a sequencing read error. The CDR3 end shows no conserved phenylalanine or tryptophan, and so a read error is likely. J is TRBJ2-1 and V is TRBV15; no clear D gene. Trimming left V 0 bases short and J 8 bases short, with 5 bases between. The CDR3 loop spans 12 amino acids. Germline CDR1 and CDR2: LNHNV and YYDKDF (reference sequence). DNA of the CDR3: TGTGCCACCAGCAGAGATTTCGATGAGCAGTTCCTC. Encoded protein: CATSRDFDEQFL.

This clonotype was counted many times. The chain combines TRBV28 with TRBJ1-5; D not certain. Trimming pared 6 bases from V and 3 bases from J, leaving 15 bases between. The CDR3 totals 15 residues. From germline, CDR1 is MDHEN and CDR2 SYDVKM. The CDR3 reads CASSPGGTLNQPQHF. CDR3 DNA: TGTGCCAGCAGCCCGGGTGGCACCCTCAATCAGCCCCAGCATTTT.

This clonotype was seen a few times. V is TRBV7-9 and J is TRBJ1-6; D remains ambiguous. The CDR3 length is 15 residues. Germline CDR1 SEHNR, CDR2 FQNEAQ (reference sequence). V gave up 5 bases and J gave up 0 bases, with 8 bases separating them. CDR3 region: CASSKGLSYNSPLHF. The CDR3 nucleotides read TGTGCCAGCAGCAAAGGACTCTCCTATAATTCACCCCTCCACTTT.

The CDR3 bases are TGTGCCAGCAGCTTAGGGACAGGGTTGAGTGAAAAACTGTTTTTT. Translated: CASSLGTGLSEKLFF. The chain recombines TRBV7-6 with TRBJ1-4, with 8 bases fitting TRBD1. CDR1 SGHVS and CDR2 FNYEAQ come from the germline V gene. Germline trimming cut 1 base from V and 7 bases from J; bases unmatched to any gene: 5. This CDR3 region has 15 residues.

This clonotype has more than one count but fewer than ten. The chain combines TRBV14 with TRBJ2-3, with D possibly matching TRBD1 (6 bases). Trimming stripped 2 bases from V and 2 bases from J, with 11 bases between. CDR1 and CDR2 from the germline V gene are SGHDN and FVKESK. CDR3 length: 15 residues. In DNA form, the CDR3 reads TGTGCCAGCAGCCAAACAGGGATGGTCACAGATACGCAGTATTTT. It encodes CASSQTGMVTDTQYF.

The CDR3 sequence is CASSLGTANTDTQYF. CDR3 sequence (DNA): TGCGCCAGCAGCCTTGGGACGGCCAACACAGATACGCAGTATTTT. The chain recombines TRBV5-1 with TRBJ2-3; D is possibly TRBD1 or TRBD2 (5 bases each). The CDR3 covers 15 residues. Trimming cost V 4 bases and J 2 bases, with 14 bases left between them. In germline, CDR1 is SGHRS, CDR2 YFSETQ.

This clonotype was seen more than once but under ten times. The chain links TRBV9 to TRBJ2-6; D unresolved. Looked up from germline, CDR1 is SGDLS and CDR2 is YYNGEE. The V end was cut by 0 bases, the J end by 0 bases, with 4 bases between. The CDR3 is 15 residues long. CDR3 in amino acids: CASSVENSGANVLTF. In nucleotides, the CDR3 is TGTGCCAGCAGCGTAGAAAACTCTGGGGCCAACGTCCTGACTTTC.

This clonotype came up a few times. The CDR3 spells CASSYSNGIYGYTF. DNA for the CDR3: TGTGCCAGCAGTTACTCGAATGGGATCTATGGCTACACCTTC. The V gene is TRBV6-5, the J gene TRBJ1-2; D call uncertain. Trimming took off 0 bases at V and 4 bases at J, with 9 bases between the two ends. The CDR3 is 14 amino acids. Germline V lookup: CDR1 MNHEY, CDR2 SVGAGI.

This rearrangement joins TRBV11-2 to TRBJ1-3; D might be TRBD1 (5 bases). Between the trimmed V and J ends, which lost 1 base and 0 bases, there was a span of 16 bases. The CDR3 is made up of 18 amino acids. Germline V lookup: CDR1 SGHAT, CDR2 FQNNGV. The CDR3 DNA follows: TGTGCCAGCAGCTTAGTAGGGGCTGGGGCCCGCTCTGGAAACACCATATATTTT. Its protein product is CASSLVGAGARSGNTIYF. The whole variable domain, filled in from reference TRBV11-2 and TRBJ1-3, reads EAGVAQSPRYKIIEKRQSVAFWCNPISGHATLYWYQQILGQGPKLLIQFQNNGVVDDSQLPKDRFSAERLKGVDSTLKIQPAKLEDSAVYLCASSLVGAGARSGNTIYFGEGSWLTVV.

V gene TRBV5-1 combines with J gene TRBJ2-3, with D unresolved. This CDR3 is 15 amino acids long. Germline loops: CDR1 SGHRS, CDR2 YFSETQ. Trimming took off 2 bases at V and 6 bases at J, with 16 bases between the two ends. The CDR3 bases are TGCGCCAGCAGCTTTTACCCCACCCCCGCGGATACGCAGTATTTT. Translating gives CASSFYPTPADTQYF.

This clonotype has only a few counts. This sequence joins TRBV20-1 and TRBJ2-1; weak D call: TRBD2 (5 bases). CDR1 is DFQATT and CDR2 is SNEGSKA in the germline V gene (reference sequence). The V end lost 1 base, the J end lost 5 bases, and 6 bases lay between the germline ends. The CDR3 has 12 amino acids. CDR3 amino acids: CSARGLHNEQFF. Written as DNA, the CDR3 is TGCAGTGCTAGAGGACTACACAATGAGCAGTTCTTC.

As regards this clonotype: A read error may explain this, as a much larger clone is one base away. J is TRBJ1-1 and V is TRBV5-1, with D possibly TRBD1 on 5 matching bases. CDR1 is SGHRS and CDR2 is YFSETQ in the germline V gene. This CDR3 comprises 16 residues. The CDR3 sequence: CASSLGGASVYTEPFF. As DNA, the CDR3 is TGCGCCAGCAGCTTGGGCGGGGCTTCTGTTTACACTGAACCTTTCTTT.

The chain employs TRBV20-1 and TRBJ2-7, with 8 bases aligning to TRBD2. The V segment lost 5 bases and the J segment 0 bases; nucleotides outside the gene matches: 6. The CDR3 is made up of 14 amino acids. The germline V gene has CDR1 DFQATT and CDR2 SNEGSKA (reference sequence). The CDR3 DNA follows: TGCAGTGCTCTCAAGCGGGAGAGCTCCTACGAGCAGTACTTC. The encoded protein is CSALKRESSYEQYF.

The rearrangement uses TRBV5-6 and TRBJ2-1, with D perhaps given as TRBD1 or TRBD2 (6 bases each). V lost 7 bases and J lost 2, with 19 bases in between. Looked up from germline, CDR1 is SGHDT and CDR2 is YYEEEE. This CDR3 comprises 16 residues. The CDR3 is CASGPGGGCAYNEQFF. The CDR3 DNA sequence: TGTGCCAGCGGCCCCGGGGGCGGGTGCGCCTACAATGAGCAGTTCTTC.

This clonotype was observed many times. As DNA, the CDR3 is TGCGCCAGCAGCGGGGACAGGGATTCACCCCTCCACTTT. Translated: CASSGDRDSPLHF. The rearrangement uses TRBV5-1 and TRBJ1-6; 9 bases map to TRBD1. CDR1 and CDR2 from the germline V gene are SGHRS and YFSETQ. Trimming at V came to 4 bases and at J to 8 bases, leaving 1 base not matched to a gene. The CDR3 runs to 13 residues.

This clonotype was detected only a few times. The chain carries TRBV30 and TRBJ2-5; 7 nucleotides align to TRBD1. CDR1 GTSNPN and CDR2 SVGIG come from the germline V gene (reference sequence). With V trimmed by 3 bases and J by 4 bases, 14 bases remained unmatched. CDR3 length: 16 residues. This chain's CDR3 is CAWSPGRGPAVETQYF. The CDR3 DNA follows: TGTGCCTGGAGCCCGGGAAGGGGGCCGGCGGTAGAGACCCAGTACTTC.

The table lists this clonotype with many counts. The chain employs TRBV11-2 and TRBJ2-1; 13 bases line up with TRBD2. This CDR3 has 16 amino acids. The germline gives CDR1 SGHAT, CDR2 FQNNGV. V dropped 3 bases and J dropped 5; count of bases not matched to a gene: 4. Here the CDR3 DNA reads TGTGCCAGCAGCTTGACTAGCGGGGGGTTTAACAATGAGCAGTTCTTC. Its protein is CASSLTSGGFNNEQFF. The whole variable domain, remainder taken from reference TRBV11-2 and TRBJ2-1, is EAGVAQSPRYKIIEKRQSVAFWCNPISGHATLYWYQQILGQGPKLLIQFQNNGVVDDSQLPKDRFSAERLKGVDSTLKIQPAKLEDSAVYLCASSLTSGGFNNEQFFGPGTRLTVL.

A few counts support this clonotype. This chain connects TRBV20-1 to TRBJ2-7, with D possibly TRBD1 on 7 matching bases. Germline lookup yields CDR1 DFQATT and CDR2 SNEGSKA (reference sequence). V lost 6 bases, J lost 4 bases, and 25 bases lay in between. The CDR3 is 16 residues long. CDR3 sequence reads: CSAMNRGRDFVYEQYF. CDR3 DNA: TGCAGTGCCATGAACAGGGGTAGGGACTTCGTATACGAGCAGTACTTC.

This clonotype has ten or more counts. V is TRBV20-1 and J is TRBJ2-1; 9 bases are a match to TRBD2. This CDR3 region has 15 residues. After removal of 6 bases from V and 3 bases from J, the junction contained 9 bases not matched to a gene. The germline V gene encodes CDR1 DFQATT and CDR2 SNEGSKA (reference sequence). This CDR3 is CSAPRPLAGYNEQFF. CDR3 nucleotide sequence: TGCAGTGCCCCCAGGCCACTAGCGGGCTACAATGAGCAGTTCTTC.

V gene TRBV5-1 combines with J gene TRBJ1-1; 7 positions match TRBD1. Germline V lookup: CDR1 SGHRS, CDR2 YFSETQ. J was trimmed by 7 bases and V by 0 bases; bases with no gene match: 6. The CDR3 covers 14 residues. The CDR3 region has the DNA TGCGCCAGCAGCTTGGAGGACAGGAGAGGTGAAGCTTTCTTT. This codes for CASSLEDRRGEAFF.

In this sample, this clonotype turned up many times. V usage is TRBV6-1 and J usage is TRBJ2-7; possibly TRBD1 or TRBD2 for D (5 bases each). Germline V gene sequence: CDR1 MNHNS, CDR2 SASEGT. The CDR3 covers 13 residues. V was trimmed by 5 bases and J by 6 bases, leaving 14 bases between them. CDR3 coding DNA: TGTGCCAGCAGTCCGTCGGGAAGGGGCGAGCAGTACTTC. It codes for CASSPSGRGEQYF.

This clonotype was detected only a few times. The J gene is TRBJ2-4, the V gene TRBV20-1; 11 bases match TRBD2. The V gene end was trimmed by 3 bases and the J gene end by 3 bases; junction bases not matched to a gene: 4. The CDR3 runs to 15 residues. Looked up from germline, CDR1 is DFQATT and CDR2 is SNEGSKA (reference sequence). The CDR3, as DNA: TGCAGTGCTAGGACTAGCGGGGTGGGCAAAAACATTCAGTACTTC. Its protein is CSARTSGVGKNIQYF.

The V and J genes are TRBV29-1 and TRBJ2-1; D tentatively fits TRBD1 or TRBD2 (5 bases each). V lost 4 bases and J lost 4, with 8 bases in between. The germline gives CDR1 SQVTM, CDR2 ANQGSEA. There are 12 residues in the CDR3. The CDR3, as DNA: TGCAGCGTTGGGGGACCTTACAATGAGCAGTTCTTC. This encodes CSVGGPYNEQFF.

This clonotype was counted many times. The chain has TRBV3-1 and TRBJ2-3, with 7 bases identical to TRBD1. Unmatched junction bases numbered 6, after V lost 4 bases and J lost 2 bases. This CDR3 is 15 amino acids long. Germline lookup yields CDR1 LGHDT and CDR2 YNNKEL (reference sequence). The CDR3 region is CASSLGQVLTDTQYF. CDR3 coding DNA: TGTGCCAGCAGCCTCGGACAGGTACTCACAGATACGCAGTATTTT.

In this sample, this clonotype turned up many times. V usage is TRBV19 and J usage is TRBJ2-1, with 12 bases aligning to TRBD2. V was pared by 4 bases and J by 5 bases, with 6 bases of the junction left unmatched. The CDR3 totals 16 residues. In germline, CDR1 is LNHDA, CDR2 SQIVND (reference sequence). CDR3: CASSRLAGALHNEQFF. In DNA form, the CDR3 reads TGTGCCAGTAGTAGACTAGCGGGAGCCCTCCACAATGAGCAGTTCTTC.